Below, 23 T cell receptor beta chains from the same sample are listed, as sequenced in a study of T-cell memory formation after mild COVID-19. A single record per CDR3 protein comes from TCRdb applying MiXCR to the 5' RACE reads. This repertoire shows roughly 130,000 distinct CDR3 sequences, 5% to 6.5% found once; its top ten account for over 2%. The sequenced sample was PBMCs or a T cell subset sorted from them (not recorded which). The receptors come from an adult woman who had mild COVID-19 (a few samples of this study predate the infection). Cell type and time point are not known.

This clonotype was recorded many times. The V gene is TRBV5-1, the J gene TRBJ2-1; 13 positions match TRBD2. This CDR3 contains 16 residues. From germline, CDR1 is SGHRS and CDR2 YFSETQ. J gave up 4 bases and V 4 bases, and 5 bases lay outside the gene matches. CDR3 loop: CASSIGTSGTYNEQFF. As DNA, the CDR3 is TGCGCCAGCAGCATAGGGACTAGCGGGACTTACAATGAGCAGTTCTTC.

This clonotype was found once. Possible read error: a much larger clone is one base away. V and J are TRBV7-2 and TRBJ2-4, with unresolved D. The CDR3 contains 12 residues. Germline CDR1 is SGHTA and CDR2 is FQGNSA. The ends were cut back, 2 bases at V and 6 bases at J, with 5 bases in the middle. Here the CDR3 reads CASSLQRNIQYF. In nucleotides, the CDR3 is TGTGCCAGCAGCTTACAGCGAAACATTCAGTACTTC.

In this sample, this clonotype turned up many times. The chain has TRBV5-1 and TRBJ2-3, with 9 bases lining up with TRBD1. Trimming at V came to 3 bases and at J to 2 bases, leaving 4 bases not matched to a gene. Germline CDR1 reads SGHRS; CDR2 reads YFSETQ. The CDR3 runs to 15 residues. The CDR3 sequence is CASSYGTGYTDTQYF. In nucleotides, the CDR3 is TGCGCCAGCAGCTATGGGACAGGGTACACAGATACGCAGTATTTT.

V is TRBV12-3 or TRBV12-4 and J is TRBJ2-7; 7 nucleotides agree with TRBD1. The CDR3 is 16 residues long. The trim removed 5 bases at V and 3 bases at J, leaving 13 bases unmatched. The CDR3 nucleotides are TGTGCCAGCAGTCCCCAATCAGGGGGTGGGGTCTACGAGCAGTACTTC. Protein product: CASSPQSGGGVYEQYF.

In this sample, this clonotype turned up a few times. The chain has TRBV29-1 and TRBJ1-2; D is unclear. The ends were cut back, 4 bases at V and 4 bases at J, with 10 bases in the middle. The CDR3 has 12 amino acids. Germline CDR1 reads SQVTM; CDR2 reads ANQGSEA. The DNA of the CDR3 is TGCAGCGTTGGTGGTGGCCCCTATGGCTACACCTTC. It translates to CSVGGGPYGYTF.

This clonotype was counted a few times. V and J are TRBV7-2 and TRBJ2-3; D is perhaps TRBD2 (5 bases). The CDR3 sequence is 18 residues long. Germline V gives CDR1 SGHTA, CDR2 FQGNSA. The V and J ends lost 2 bases and 0 bases respectively, with 18 bases between them. CDR3 nucleotides: TGTGCCAGCAGCTTAACGGGGTATTTGAGGACTAGCACAGATACGCAGTATTTT. Protein: CASSLTGYLRTSTDTQYF.

This clonotype was seen more than once but under ten times. The CDR3 loop reads CAWRSGVMGTEAFF. CDR3 DNA sequence: TGTGCCTGGAGGTCAGGGGTGATGGGCACTGAAGCTTTCTTT. The gene calls are TRBV30 and TRBJ1-1, with a possible D match to TRBD1 (6 bases). This CDR3 has 14 amino acids. CDR1 is GTSNPN and CDR2 is SVGIG in the germline V gene (reference sequence). Trimming took 3 bases from V and 4 from J, leaving 15 bases between them.

In this sample, this clonotype turned up a few times. The chain employs TRBV12-3 or TRBV12-4 and TRBJ1-2; D unresolved. CDR3 length: 14 amino acids. Trimming stripped 5 bases from V and 3 bases from J, with 13 bases between. CDR3 DNA: TGTGCCAGCAGTCCCAGCGAGAGACACTATGGCTACACCTTC. Translated, it gives CASSPSERHYGYTF.

The chain uses TRBV5-4 and TRBJ2-1, with a weak D call TRBD2 (6 bases). The CDR3 length is 14 residues. V was pared by 4 bases and J by 7 bases, with 15 bases between. Germline CDR1 and CDR2: SGHNT and YYREEE (reference sequence). CDR3: CASSQPRGKNEQFF. CDR3 DNA sequence: TGTGCCAGCAGCCAACCCCGGGGGAAAAATGAGCAGTTCTTC. The full variable domain, its missing parts supplied by reference TRBV5-4 and TRBJ2-1, is ETGVTQSPTHLIKTRGQQVTLRCSSQSGHNTVSWYQQALGQGPQFIFQYYREEENGRGNFPPRFSGLQFPNYSSELNVNALELDDSALYLCASSQPRGKNEQFFGPGTRLTVL.

The CDR3 DNA follows: TGCAGTGCTAGAGATAAGGGCAGGGCTGCCGGGGAGCTGTTTTTT. This gives the protein CSARDKGRAAGELFF. This chain joins TRBV20-1 and TRBJ2-2; maybe TRBD1 (5 bases). The CDR3 spans 15 residues. The germline gives CDR1 DFQATT, CDR2 SNEGSKA (reference sequence). V was shortened by 0 bases and J by 6 bases, with 14 bases between the two germline ends.

This clonotype was detected ten times or more. CDR3 DNA sequence: TGTGCCAGCAGCAGGCGAGCGGGAGGGCCGAACACCGGGGAGCTGTTTTTT. Translating it yields CASSRRAGGPNTGELFF. The V gene is TRBV27, the J gene TRBJ2-2; 10 bases match TRBD2. This CDR3 contains 17 residues. With 6 bases clipped from V and 0 bases from J, the junction kept 7 bases outside the gene matches. Germline CDR1 reads MNHEY; CDR2 reads SMNVEV (reference sequence).

This clonotype occurred many times. This rearrangement joins TRBV4-1 to TRBJ2-3, with 12 bases that match TRBD2. This CDR3 spans 18 amino acids. Looked up from germline, CDR1 is MGHRA and CDR2 is YSYEKL. The V gene end was trimmed by 2 bases and the J gene end by 1 base; junction bases not matched to a gene: 7. The CDR3 DNA reads as TGCGCCAGCAGCCAAAGGCTAGCGGGGGGGCTGGGCACAGATACGCAGTATTTT. This sequence encodes CASSQRLAGGLGTDTQYF.

The rearrangement links TRBV7-2 to TRBJ2-1; D uncertain. The V and J ends lost 5 bases and 1 base respectively, with 12 bases between them. Per germline, CDR1 SGHTA and CDR2 FQGNSA. There are 15 residues in the CDR3. This CDR3 reads CASSLEVASYNEQFF. The CDR3, as DNA: TGTGCCAGCAGCCTCGAAGTGGCATCCTACAATGAGCAGTTCTTC. The full variable domain, completed using reference TRBV7-2 and TRBJ2-1, is GAGVSQSPSNKVTEKGKDVELRCDPISGHTALYWYRQSLGQGLEFLIYFQGNSAPDKSGLPSDRFSAERTGGSVSTLTIQRTQQEDSAVYLCASSLEVASYNEQFFGPGTRLTVL.

The chain has TRBV27 and TRBJ2-3; 11 nucleotides line up with TRBD2. The CDR3 is 16 residues long. Unmatched junction bases numbered 9, after V lost 5 bases and J lost 5 bases. Germline V gene sequence: CDR1 MNHEY, CDR2 SMNVEV (reference sequence). The DNA of the CDR3 is TGTGCCAGCAGTCCTTATAGCGGGGGGGCGGGAGATACGCAGTATTTT. Residues: CASSPYSGGAGDTQYF.

In this sample, this clonotype turned up many times. This rearrangement joins TRBV5-1 to TRBJ2-6; 9 nucleotides match TRBD2. V trimming: 6 bases; J trimming: 3 bases; junction bases outside the gene matches: 13. The germline V gene has CDR1 SGHRS and CDR2 YFSETQ. The CDR3 covers 18 residues. CDR3 nucleotides: TGCGCCAGCAAAGTATTGGCGGGGGGGCCCCGTGGGGCCAACGTCCTGACTTTC. It codes for CASKVLAGGPRGANVLTF.

This clonotype was recorded at least ten times. The chain joins TRBV14 to TRBJ2-5, with 9 bases lining up with TRBD1. The germline V gene has CDR1 SGHDN and CDR2 FVKESK. CDR3 length: 14 amino acids. V lost 4 bases and J lost 5; bases outside the gene matches: 5. This CDR3 reads CASSRNRGQETQYF. The CDR3 nucleotides read TGTGCCAGCAGCCGAAACAGGGGGCAGGAGACCCAGTACTTC.

This clonotype was seen ten or more times. The rearrangement joins TRBV5-1 to TRBJ2-5, with 9 bases identical to TRBD2. The germline gives CDR1 SGHRS, CDR2 YFSETQ. This CDR3 has 18 amino acids. Trimming at V came to 0 bases and at J to 3 bases, leaving 12 bases not matched to a gene. CDR3 protein: CASSLGTSAFLGEETQYF. The CDR3 DNA reads TGCGCCAGCAGCTTGGGGACTAGCGCCTTCCTTGGGGAAGAGACCCAGTACTTC.

This clonotype showed up just a few times. This chain uses TRBV15 with TRBJ1-5, with 7 bases identical to TRBD1. CDR3 length equals 15 residues. V shed 5 bases, J shed 2 bases, and the junction held 6 bases outside the gene matches. CDR1 LNHNV and CDR2 YYDKDF come from the germline V gene (reference sequence). CDR3 nucleotide sequence: TGTGCCACCAGCTACGGGACAGCACGCAATCAGCCCCAGCATTTT. It translates to CATSYGTARNQPQHF.

In its sample, this clonotype was seen many times. V is TRBV5-8 and J is TRBJ1-2; TRBD1 matches at 7 bases. This CDR3 comprises 15 residues. Germline lookup yields CDR1 SGHTS and CDR2 YDEGEE. With V trimmed by 0 bases and J by 7 bases, 9 bases remained unmatched. The CDR3 reads CASSLAPGGGVGYTF. In DNA form, the CDR3 reads TGTGCCAGCAGCTTGGCGCCAGGGGGAGGGGTTGGCTACACCTTC.

In regard to this clonotype: A much larger clone is a single base away; this may be a read error. The chain recombines TRBV7-9 with TRBJ2-7; 9 nucleotides match TRBD1. The CDR3 is 14 amino acids. The V and J ends lost 6 bases and 3 bases, in that order; junction bases with no gene match: 6. Germline-derived CDR1 and CDR2 are SEHNR and FQNEAQ (reference sequence). In DNA, the CDR3 is TGTGCCAGCAGACCGGGACAGGGCTACTACGAGCAGTACTTC. Encoded protein: CASRPGQGYYEQYF. Supplemented by reference TRBV7-9 and TRBJ2-7, the full variable domain reads DTGVSQNPRHKITKRGQNVTFRCDPISEHNRLYWYRQTLGQGPEFLTYFQNEAQLEKSRLLSDRFSAERPKGSFSTLEIQRTEQGDSAMYLCASRPGQGYYEQYFGPGTRLTVT.

The chain uses TRBV12-3 or TRBV12-4 and TRBJ2-2, with 7 bases aligning to TRBD1. The CDR3 totals 15 residues. Trimming removed 5 bases from V and 0 bases from J; junction bases left unmatched: 3. CDR3 sequence: CASSRTGSNTGELFF. CDR3 DNA: TGTGCCAGCAGTCGGACAGGTTCGAACACCGGGGAGCTGTTTTTT.

The V call is TRBV2, the J call TRBJ2-7; D call uncertain. The ends were cut back, 7 bases at V and 6 bases at J, with 10 bases in the middle. The length of the CDR3 is 11 residues. Looked up from germline, CDR1 is SNHLY and CDR2 is FYNNEI. The CDR3 DNA is TGTGCCAGCAAAGGTGACCTCGAGCAGTACTTC. The encoded protein is CASKGDLEQYF.

In this sample, this clonotype turned up a few times. The chain employs TRBV9 and TRBJ1-1; maybe TRBD1 (5 bases). Trimming left V 0 bases short and J 1 base short, with 10 bases between. Germline-derived CDR1 and CDR2 are SGDLS and YYNGEE. The CDR3 contains 15 residues. For the CDR3, the DNA is TGTGCCAGCAGCGTAGGGAACAGGAGGAACACTGAAGCTTTCTTT. Its protein is CASSVGNRRNTEAFF.